This T cell receptor beta chain was sequenced for a study of OX40 agonist ivuxolimab in advanced cancers. Study-wide context: Ivuxolimab was administered intravenously to patients at 0.01 to 10 mg/kg every 2 weeks. Treatment received earlier with anti-PD-1, anti-PD-L1 or anti-CTLA-4 agents was allowed, and 40% had some. Study-level findings and limits: Among the nonresponders, some also had low normalized T-cell clonal expansion. CD4+ and CD8+ blood T cells expanded clonally by week 6 at 0.1 to 3.0 mg/kg.

The protocol was immunoSEQ multiplex PCR, while the TCRdb copy is restricted to in-frame clones and leaves out a portion. The repertoire holds roughly 67,000 clones, with 88% as singletons. CDR1 is MDHEN, CDR2 SYDVKM, per germline. V lost 8 bases and J lost 6, with 20 bases in between. The CDR3 spans 15 residues. As regards this clone: Its antigen remains unidentified.

This clonotype originated in an adult with an advanced solid tumor such as melanoma, head and neck, liver or kidney cancer. The material sequenced was CD4+ or CD8+ T cells sorted from blood, taken in a trial of the OX40 agonist ivuxolimab. This rearrangement joins TRBV28 to TRBJ2-1, with D perhaps matching TRBD2 (5 bases). DNA for the CDR3: TGTGCCAGCCCTAAGGAGGCGAAGGACTCCAATGAGCAGTTCTTC. Translating it yields CASPKEAKDSNEQFF.